A selection of T cell receptor beta chains follows, all from one sample in a study of blood T cells in healthy people across ages. MiXCR, run by TCRdb on the 5' RACE reads, gives a single entry per CDR3 protein. The data contain about 1.8 million distinct CDR3 sequences, around 48% of them singletons. Sequencing was done on a sample of blood. The receptors derive from a woman in her 40s in good health. Both conserved end residues are part of each CDR3. The D gene is left open where the match is weak. For some rows the clone size is stated as once, few or many, or as a class when expanded; others skip it.

D gene: -
J gene: TRBJ2-5
V gene: TRBV7-3
clone size: -
CDR3 DNA: TGTGCCAGCAGCCGTGGTAGTACAGAGACCCAGTACTTC
CDR3 protein: CASSRGSTETQYF

D gene: TRBD1
J gene: TRBJ1-2
V gene: TRBV3-1
clone size: -
CDR3 DNA: TGTGCCAGCAGCCCCTGGACAGGGGGTAGCTATGGCTACACCTTC
CDR3 protein: CASSPWTGGSYGYTF

D gene: -
J gene: TRBJ1-2
V gene: TRBV12-3/TRBV12-4
clone size: few
CDR3 DNA: TGTGCCAGCTCAACGACAGTGAACTATGGCTACACCTTC
CDR3 protein: CASSTTVNYGYTF

D gene: -
J gene: TRBJ2-1
V gene: TRBV20-1
clone size: few
CDR3 DNA: TGCAGTGCTATCTCCGGCCGCGGGTACAATGAGCAGTTCTTC
CDR3 protein: CSAISGRGYNEQFF

D gene: -
J gene: TRBJ2-5
V gene: TRBV13
clone size: -
CDR3 DNA: TGTGCCAGCAGCCACCGTCGCACTCGTGGGGAGACCCAGTACTTC
CDR3 protein: CASSHRRTRGETQYF

D gene: -
J gene: TRBJ1-6
V gene: TRBV6-5
clone size: -
CDR3 DNA: TGTGCCAGCAGTTACTCGGCTGAGGGGCGCAATTCACCCCTCCACTTT
CDR3 protein: CASSYSAEGRNSPLHF

D gene: -
J gene: TRBJ2-5
V gene: TRBV20-1
clone size: -
CDR3 DNA: TGCAGTGCGCTAGAGACTAACCCGGGACCCAAAGAGACCCAGTACTTC
CDR3 protein: CSALETNPGPKETQYF

D gene: TRBD2
J gene: TRBJ2-5
V gene: TRBV10-3
clone size: few
CDR3 DNA: TGTGCCATCAGTGAGCCGATGCTCCCTATGACGACTAGCGGGGGCCCCAATTTCCAGTACTTC
CDR3 protein: CAISEPMLPMTTSGGPNFQYF

D gene: -
J gene: TRBJ1-4
V gene: TRBV12-3/TRBV12-4
clone size: -
CDR3 DNA: TGTGCCAGCAGTACACTCGGGACAAGTAATGAAAAACTGTTTTTT
CDR3 protein: CASSTLGTSNEKLFF

D gene: -
J gene: TRBJ2-5
V gene: TRBV20-1
clone size: -
CDR3 DNA: TGCAGTGCTAGCGAAATGTGGGGGACCCAAGAGACCCAGTACTTC
CDR3 protein: CSASEMWGTQETQYF

D gene: TRBD1
J gene: TRBJ1-2
V gene: TRBV20-1
clone size: -
CDR3 DNA: TGCAGTGCTAGAGATGAGTTTCAGGGGGGAAGGAGAATCTACACCTTC
CDR3 protein: CSARDEFQGGRRIYTF

D gene: -
J gene: TRBJ2-5
V gene: TRBV20-1
clone size: -
CDR3 DNA: TGCACCAGTTTAAGGAGACAAGAGACCCAGTACTTC
CDR3 protein: CTSLRRQETQYF

D gene: TRBD2
J gene: TRBJ2-5
V gene: TRBV5-1
clone size: once
CDR3 DNA: TGCGCCAGCAGCGCGGGACTAGCGGGGGGGCCAAAAGAGACCCAGTACTTC
CDR3 protein: CASSAGLAGGPKETQYF

D gene: -
J gene: TRBJ1-1
V gene: TRBV7-2
clone size: -
CDR3 DNA: TGTGCCAGCAGATCCCAGCCGGTGAACACTGAAGCTTTCTTT
CDR3 protein: CASRSQPVNTEAFF

D gene: -
J gene: TRBJ2-3
V gene: TRBV20-1
clone size: -
CDR3 DNA: TGCAGTGCACCGGAGTTCGATACGCAGTATTTT
CDR3 protein: CSAPEFDTQYF

D gene: -
J gene: TRBJ1-2
V gene: TRBV10-3
clone size: once
CDR3 DNA: TGTGCCATCATGGGGGGAGACTATGGCTACACCTTC
CDR3 protein: CAIMGGDYGYTF

D gene: TRBD2
J gene: TRBJ2-5
V gene: TRBV6-1
clone size: -
CDR3 DNA: TGTGCCTGTCGGGGAGCGGGGGGGCCTTGGGAGACCCAGTACTTC
CDR3 protein: CACRGAGGPWETQYF

D gene: -
J gene: TRBJ2-1
V gene: TRBV11-2
clone size: once
CDR3 DNA: TGTGCCAGCAGCTTAGTTATCGGGGGAGGGCAGTTCTTC
CDR3 protein: CASSLVIGGGQFF

D gene: -
J gene: TRBJ2-4
V gene: TRBV6-6
clone size: -
CDR3 DNA: TGTGCCAGCAGTCAGACAGGGCGACTAGCCAAAAACATTCGGTACTTC
CDR3 protein: CASSQTGRLAKNIRYF

D gene: TRBD2
J gene: TRBJ2-3
V gene: TRBV12-3/TRBV12-4
clone size: -
CDR3 DNA: TGTGCCAGCAGTTCCCGCTGGCTAGCGGGGCCGACTAGCACAGATACGCAGTATTTT
CDR3 protein: CASSSRWLAGPTSTDTQYF

D gene: TRBD2
J gene: TRBJ2-4
V gene: TRBV12-3/TRBV12-4
clone size: few
CDR3 DNA: TGTGCCAGCAGTCGCCCGTCAGCGGGGGGGCCTGGATACATTCAGTACTTC
CDR3 protein: CASSRPSAGGPGYIQYF

D gene: -
J gene: TRBJ1-2
V gene: TRBV4-1
clone size: -
CDR3 DNA: TGCGCCAGCAGCCAAGAGTCAGTTGACTATGGCTACACCTTC
CDR3 protein: CASSQESVDYGYTF

D gene: TRBD1
J gene: TRBJ1-1
V gene: TRBV29-1
clone size: -
CDR3 DNA: TGCAGCAGCGCCGGGACAGCCGCTGCCACTGAAGCTTTCTTT
CDR3 protein: CSSAGTAAATEAFF

D gene: TRBD1
J gene: TRBJ1-2
V gene: TRBV6-6
clone size: few
CDR3 DNA: TGTGCCAGCAGTTACTCGACCCAGGGGGCCGATGGCTATGGCTACACCTTC
CDR3 protein: CASSYSTQGADGYGYTF

D gene: TRBD1
J gene: TRBJ1-2
V gene: TRBV5-1
clone size: few
CDR3 DNA: TGCGCCAGCAGCTCCGGGGACAGGAGCTATGGCTACACCTTC
CDR3 protein: CASSSGDRSYGYTF

D gene: -
J gene: TRBJ2-1
V gene: TRBV7-9
clone size: -
CDR3 DNA: TGTGCCAGCAGCTACGGTAGTTCCTTCGGGCGCCATGAGCAGTTCTTC
CDR3 protein: CASSYGSSFGRHEQFF